This TCR beta chain was retrieved from a study of early T cells in non-severe SARS-CoV-2 infection. The germline V gene has CDR1 LGHNA and CDR2 YSLEER. The CDR3 is made up of 17 amino acids. Trimming removed 4 bases at V and 0 bases at J, with 16 bases between. This clonotype was detected many times. The TCR library protocol was used to attach unique molecular identifiers. These identifiers were attached to individual cDNA molecules. One entry per CDR3 protein, called by TCRdb with MiXCR from the 5' RACE reads. The sample lists approximately 22,000 distinct CDR3 sequences; about 4.4% were seen once. The clonotype originates from an adult who was a healthcare worker with PCR-confirmed SARS-CoV-2 infection or an uninfected control (not recorded which). Sequenced sample: whole blood. The chain combines TRBV4-3 with TRBJ1-3; D not resolved. The CDR3 DNA reads TGCGCCAGCAGCCTAGAGACAACAGAATCCTCTGGAAACACCATATATTTT. Translation: CASSLETTESSGNTIYF.